The entry below gives a single T cell receptor beta chain sequence along with its context. The antigen remains undetermined. TCRdb reanalysed the reads using MiXCR and keeps one entry per CDR3 protein. The sample comprises more than 50,000 distinct CDR3 sequences, less than 70% of which are singletons, and 1.5% to 2% rests with the top ten. The source of the sample is a study of type 1 regulatory T cells. Whole-study context: This in vitro CD4 product, T-allo10, is enriched for Tr1 cells and alloantigen-specific.

V was shortened by 5 bases and J by 5 bases, with 15 bases between the two germline ends. CDR1 is SGHAT and CDR2 is FQNNGV in the germline V gene. The CDR3 consists of 14 residues. The clonotype originates from a human donor in good health. This chain joins TRBV11-2 and TRBJ2-5; TRBD1 is a possible D gene (6 bases). Sample: cultured non-Tr1 T cells, either the whole culture or a sorted T cell fraction (not recorded which). The CDR3: CASSPGADGETQYF. The CDR3 DNA is TGTGCCAGCAGCCCAGGGGCCGATGGGGAGACCCAGTACTTC. Drawing the rest from reference TRBV11-2 and TRBJ2-5, the complete variable domain is EAGVAQSPRYKIIEKRQSVAFWCNPISGHATLYWYQQILGQGPKLLIQFQNNGVVDDSQLPKDRFSAERLKGVDSTLKIQPAKLEDSAVYLCASSPGADGETQYFGPGTRLLVL.